The 19 T cell receptor beta chains below come from one sample, sequenced in a study of blood T cell repertoires in COVID-19. The protocol was immunoSEQ multiplex PCR, while the TCRdb copy is restricted to in-frame clones and leaves out a portion. The sample lists around 340,000 clones, approximately 86% seen once, with less than 9% in the top ten. The sample comprised peripheral blood. The receptors were sampled from a woman aged 55 to 70 with COVID-19, enrolled during active disease.

The rearrangement uses TRBV7-9 and TRBJ1-4, with D perhaps matching TRBD1 (6 bases). The CDR3 consists of 17 residues. V was shortened by 0 bases and J by 3 bases, with 14 bases between the two germline ends. CDR1 is SEHNR, CDR2 FQNEAQ, per germline (reference sequence). For the CDR3, the DNA is TGTGCCAGCAGCTTAGCGGAGGGGGGGCGATCTAATGAAAAACTGTTTTTT. Residues: CASSLAEGGRSNEKLFF. The full variable domain, with the rest looked up from reference TRBV7-9 and TRBJ1-4, is DTGVSQNPRHKITKRGQNVTFRCDPISEHNRLYWYRQTLGQGPEFLTYFQNEAQLEKSRLLSDRFSAERPKGSFSTLEIQRTEQGDSAMYLCASSLAEGGRSNEKLFFGSGTQLSVL.

The chain is built from TRBV6-5 and TRBJ1-2, with D possibly TRBD1 on 5 matching bases. The germline CDR1 and CDR2 sequences are MNHEY and SVGAGI. V gave up 0 bases and J gave up 8 bases, with 13 bases separating them. The CDR3 is made up of 14 amino acids. CDR3 DNA sequence: TGTGCCAGCAGTTACTCGATCAGGGTTGACGGCTACACCTTC. It codes for CASSYSIRVDGYTF.

The chain has TRBV19 and TRBJ1-4, with D hard to call. Deletions cut 7 bases from V and 4 bases from J, with 16 bases between. This CDR3 region has 15 residues. The germline V gene has CDR1 LNHDA and CDR2 SQIVND (reference sequence). The CDR3 sequence is CASTLGRGINEKLFF. CDR3 coding DNA: TGTGCCAGTACCCTAGGAAGAGGGATTAATGAAAAACTGTTTTTT.

The J gene is TRBJ1-2, the V gene TRBV7-9; unclear D gene. The V end lost 5 bases, the J end lost 4 bases, and 14 bases lay between the germline ends. This CDR3 is 14 amino acids long. CDR1 and CDR2 (germline): SEHNR, FQNEAQ (reference sequence). CDR3 bases: TGTGCCAGCAGCCCCGCCTCGAGTTCCTATGGCTACACCTTC. This translates into CASSPASSSYGYTF.

The chain carries TRBV6-5 and TRBJ2-1; D remains ambiguous. Trimming pared 8 bases from V and 3 bases from J, leaving 17 bases between. CDR1 is MNHEY and CDR2 is SVGAGI in the germline V gene. The length of the CDR3 is 15 residues. The CDR3 bases are TGTGCCAGCTCCCCCCGAGCCCCTCTCTACAATGAGCAGTTCTTC. Amino acids: CASSPRAPLYNEQFF.

The chain recombines TRBV2 with TRBJ2-6; D is unresolved. This CDR3 has 15 amino acids. The germline V gene has CDR1 SNHLY and CDR2 FYNNEI. V shed 3 bases and J shed 1 base, with 7 bases lying between them. The CDR3 spells CASSEQYSGANVLTF. The CDR3 DNA is TGTGCCAGCAGTGAGCAGTATTCTGGGGCCAACGTCCTGACTTTC.

This clone was seen once. The rearrangement joins TRBV2 to TRBJ1-1, with TRBD1 matching 7 bases. Germline V gives CDR1 SNHLY, CDR2 FYNNEI. This CDR3 contains 12 residues. Trimming at V came to 6 bases and at J to 6 bases, leaving 4 bases not matched to a gene. The CDR3, as DNA: TGTGCCAGCAGCGAGACAGGGCCTGAAGCTTTCTTT. It translates to CASSETGPEAFF.

The chain has TRBV11-3 and TRBJ2-7, with D maybe TRBD2 (6 bases). The CDR3 loop spans 11 amino acids. The V end lost 6 bases, the J end lost 5 bases, and 8 bases lay between the germline ends. Germline V gene data show CDR1 as SGHNT and CDR2 as YENEEA. The CDR3 nucleotides read TGTGCCAGCAGTCGACTAGACGAGCAGTACTTC. Translating it yields CASSRLDEQYF.

The chain has TRBV7-2 and TRBJ1-3, with D possibly TRBD1 on 5 matching bases. The germline V gene encodes CDR1 SGHTA and CDR2 FQGNSA. Trimming removed 0 bases at V and 4 bases at J, with 7 bases between. The CDR3 extends over 14 amino acids. The CDR3 DNA follows: TGTGCCAGCAGCTTAGCACAGGTCGGAAACACCATATATTTT. Its translation: CASSLAQVGNTIYF.

The rearrangement uses TRBV5-1 and TRBJ1-2, with D unclear. Per germline, CDR1 SGHRS and CDR2 YFSETQ. The CDR3 contains 13 residues. The V and J ends lost 0 bases and 7 bases respectively, with 10 bases between them. CDR3 sequence reads: CASSLVLEVGYTF. The CDR3 nucleotides are TGCGCCAGCAGCTTGGTCCTGGAGGTTGGCTACACCTTC.

The rearrangement links TRBV9 to TRBJ2-5, with D tentatively TRBD1 (6 bases). Trimming left V 0 bases short and J 5 bases short, with 14 bases between. In germline, CDR1 is SGDLS, CDR2 YYNGEE. There are 15 residues in the CDR3. The CDR3 region has the DNA TGTGCCAGCAGCGTAGCTACAGGGCTGAAGGAGACCCAGTACTTC. Amino acids: CASSVATGLKETQYF.

J is TRBJ2-1 and V is TRBV4-1, with 7 bases matching TRBD2. From germline, CDR1 is MGHRA and CDR2 YSYEKL. Unmatched junction bases numbered 16, after V lost 6 bases and J lost 11 bases. This CDR3 spans 15 amino acids. CDR3 loop: CASSPYSSGPLQQFF. The CDR3 DNA is TGCGCCAGCAGTCCCTATTCTAGCGGCCCCCTCCAGCAGTTCTTC.

The V and J genes are TRBV30 and TRBJ2-3; a weak D match, TRBD2 (6 bases). With 8 bases removed from V and 4 bases from J, the gap between germline ends came to 16 bases. The CDR3 contains 13 residues. Per the germline V gene, CDR1 is GTSNPN and CDR2 is SVGIG (reference sequence). In nucleotides, the CDR3 is TGTGCCAAACGCCAATCGGGGGCAGATACGCAGTATTTT. Translated, it gives CAKRQSGADTQYF.

The chain couples TRBV27 to TRBJ1-1; D not resolved. In germline, CDR1 is MNHEY, CDR2 SMNVEV (reference sequence). Trimming took 2 bases from V and 2 from J, leaving 9 bases between them. The CDR3 totals 14 residues. CDR3 sequence: CASSLVPLNTEAFF. CDR3 coding DNA: TGTGCCAGCAGTTTAGTCCCCTTAAACACTGAAGCTTTCTTT.

Points on this clone: Other DNA sequences of this sample code for an identical CDR3. The V call is TRBV18, the J call TRBJ1-2; 7 bases match TRBD1. Germline loops: CDR1 KGHSH, CDR2 LQKENI. This CDR3 contains 13 residues. J lost 3 bases, V lost 4 bases, and 2 bases had no gene match. Written as DNA, the CDR3 is TGTGCCAGCTCACTAGACAGGGACTATGGCTACACCTTC. It encodes CASSLDRDYGYTF.

This chain joins TRBV20-1 and TRBJ2-3; D is undetermined. Germline assignment: CDR1 DFQATT and CDR2 SNEGSKA (reference sequence). Deletions cut 6 bases from V and 4 bases from J, with 5 bases between. The CDR3 length is 10 residues. For the CDR3, the DNA is TGCAGTGCCGTCGCAGATACGCAGTATTTT. This encodes CSAVADTQYF.

A single count supports this clone. The chain has TRBV7-8 and TRBJ1-1; the D gene is possibly TRBD1 (5 bases). Trimming took off 5 bases at V and 7 bases at J, with 23 bases between the two ends. CDR1 SGHVS and CDR2 FQNEAQ come from the germline V gene. CDR3 length: 16 amino acids. The CDR3 here is CASSNWGEATDREAFF. CDR3 DNA sequence: TGTGCCAGCAGCAACTGGGGGGAGGCCACGGACCGTGAAGCTTTCTTT.

This sequence joins TRBV7-2 and TRBJ2-1; a possible D gene is TRBD2 (6 bases). The CDR3 is 18 amino acids. Per germline, CDR1 SGHTA and CDR2 FQGNSA. V lost 1 base and J lost 4, with 20 bases in between. The CDR3 is CASSLEPGGRLVYNEQFF. DNA for the CDR3: TGTGCCAGCAGCTTAGAGCCCGGGGGACGCCTGGTATACAATGAGCAGTTCTTC.

The CDR3 DNA reads TGTGCCTGGAGTGTCGGGGACAGACCCTACAATGAGCAGTTCTTC. Protein: CAWSVGDRPYNEQFF. This chain links TRBV30 with TRBJ2-1, with TRBD1 matching 7 bases. The CDR3 consists of 15 residues. J gave up 2 bases and V 0 bases, and 4 bases lay outside the gene matches. Germline V gene lookup returns CDR1 GTSNPN and CDR2 SVGIG (reference sequence).